The 19 T cell receptor beta chains below were found in one sample sequenced in a study of T cell repertoires in cytomegalovirus infection. No antigen is known for these receptors. TCRdb redid the calling of the reads with MiXCR, one entry per CDR3 protein. The sample has 830,000 or so distinct CDR3 sequences, approximately 32% seen once. The sequenced sample was cultured CD8+ T cells from PBMCs, obtained from culture after CMV antigen stimulation. These receptors were collected from a human donor in good health (CMV status not recorded). Some clones in this sample may be carry-over from other donors' samples.

The chain links TRBV7-6 to TRBJ1-2; 8 bases map to TRBD1. The CDR3 contains 14 residues. CDR1 SGHVS and CDR2 FNYEAQ come from the germline V gene. V was clipped by 5 bases and J by 8 bases; unmatched bases: 10. The CDR3 DNA reads TGTGCCAGCAGCCAAGGGACAGGCTATCGGGGCTACACCTTC. Encoded protein: CASSQGTGYRGYTF.

The V call is TRBV4-1, the J call TRBJ1-6; D is ambiguous. Germline CDR1 reads MGHRA; CDR2 reads YSYEKL. The CDR3 is 13 amino acids. The V gene lost 3 bases and the J gene lost 5 bases, with 5 bases spanning the gap. CDR3 sequence reads: CASSQLDNSPLHF. DNA of the CDR3: TGCGCCAGCAGCCAGCTGGATAATTCACCCCTCCACTTT.

The genes are TRBV6-6 and TRBJ2-1; D may be TRBD2 (7 bases). The V end was cut by 9 bases, the J end by 4 bases, with 16 bases between. The CDR3 contains 14 residues. Germline V gives CDR1 MNHNY, CDR2 SVGAGI (reference sequence). CDR3 residues: CASFGGGRYNEQFF. Written as DNA, the CDR3 is TGTGCCAGTTTTGGGGGGGGGCGTTACAATGAGCAGTTCTTC.

V usage is TRBV7-9 and J usage is TRBJ2-3, with 7 bases that match TRBD2. The CDR3 loop spans 16 amino acids. Germline assignment: CDR1 SEHNR and CDR2 FQNEAQ (reference sequence). V was pared by 5 bases and J by 2 bases, with 10 bases of the junction left unmatched. The DNA for the CDR3 is TGTGCCAGCAGCCAACGAGCGGGGAGCACCACAGATACGCAGTATTTT. The encoded protein is CASSQRAGSTTDTQYF.

The CDR3 sequence: CATSDPQVPGFDEQFF. The CDR3 DNA sequence: TGTGCCACCAGTGATCCACAGGTTCCCGGATTTGATGAGCAGTTCTTC. V and J are TRBV24-1 and TRBJ2-1, with D perhaps TRBD1 (5 bases). Germline CDR1 is KGHDR and CDR2 is SFDVKD. This CDR3 is built from 16 residues. Trimming removed 3 bases from V and 8 bases from J, with 19 bases in between.

This clonotype was picked up many times. The chain employs TRBV7-8 and TRBJ2-3; 11 positions agree with TRBD2. V dropped 5 bases and J dropped 6; count of bases not matched to a gene: 7. The CDR3 is made up of 15 amino acids. Per germline, CDR1 SGHVS and CDR2 FQNEAQ. CDR3 DNA sequence: TGTGCCAGCAGCCAAAGACTAGCGGGGTTGGATACGCAGTATTTT. Translating it yields CASSQRLAGLDTQYF.

The gene calls are TRBV5-4 and TRBJ1-3, with 11 bases identical to TRBD1. This CDR3 is built from 15 residues. V dropped 4 bases and J dropped 3; count of bases not matched to a gene: 3. CDR1 is SGHNT, CDR2 YYREEE, per germline (reference sequence). The CDR3 spells CASSRDRGIGNTIYF. For the CDR3, the DNA is TGTGCCAGCAGCCGGGACAGGGGGATTGGAAACACCATATATTTT.

This clonotype was counted between two and nine times. The V call is TRBV7-9, the J call TRBJ1-6, with TRBD1 matching 7 bases. The J segment lost 7 bases and the V segment lost 5 bases, leaving 8 bases of the junction unmatched. Germline values: CDR1 SEHNR, CDR2 FQNEAQ (reference sequence). The CDR3 has 15 residues. CDR3 amino acids: CASSAPTGSNSPLHF. The CDR3 bases are TGTGCCAGCAGCGCACCGACAGGGAGCAATTCACCCCTCCACTTT.

The chain is built from TRBV10-3 and TRBJ2-2; D gene ambiguous. The germline gives CDR1 ENHRY, CDR2 SYGVKD. This CDR3 has 14 residues. Trimming shortened V by 10 bases and J by 7 bases, and 19 bases separated the two germline ends. The CDR3 coding sequence is TGTGCCACGGGTGGGGTCCCCACTGGCGGGGAGCTGTTTTTT. This translates into CATGGVPTGGELFF.

This clonotype was found many times. The germline gene is not matched at one end of the junction; a read error may be the cause. V usage is TRBV7-6 and J usage is TRBJ2-3; no reliable D call. Germline values: CDR1 SGHVS, CDR2 FNYEAQ. The CDR3 is 15 residues long. This chain's CDR3 is CASSLAPRSTDTQYF. The DNA for the CDR3 is TGTGCTAGCAGCTTAGCCCCTAGAAGCACAGATACGCAGTATTTT.

The chain employs TRBV5-4 and TRBJ1-6; D remains ambiguous. Germline CDR1 SGHNT, CDR2 YYREEE (reference sequence). V lost 9 bases, J lost 8 bases, and 15 bases lay in between. This CDR3 region has 13 residues. The CDR3 DNA reads as TGTGCCACCCAGCCCGTTGGGGATTCACCCCTCCACTTT. It translates to CATQPVGDSPLHF.

This chain links TRBV24-1 with TRBJ2-2; D remains unclear. Germline values: CDR1 KGHDR, CDR2 SFDVKD. The length of the CDR3 is 15 residues. The V and J ends lost 7 bases and 0 bases respectively, with 11 bases between them. The DNA of the CDR3 is TGTGCCACCAGCAAGGGAATTACGAACACCGGGGAGCTGTTTTTT. It is translated as CATSKGITNTGELFF.

The chain combines TRBV6-5 with TRBJ1-2; tentatively, D is TRBD1 (5 bases). The ends were cut back, 7 bases at V and 6 bases at J, with 18 bases in the middle. The germline V gene encodes CDR1 MNHEY and CDR2 SVGAGI. The length of the CDR3 is 14 residues. The CDR3, as DNA: TGTGCCAGCATTTCGAGACAGAATTTTGATGGCTACACCTTC. It codes for CASISRQNFDGYTF.

The chain joins TRBV7-9 to TRBJ2-7, with 8 bases that match TRBD2. The CDR3 covers 13 residues. Germline V lookup: CDR1 SEHNR, CDR2 FQNEAQ (reference sequence). J was trimmed by 7 bases and V by 8 bases; bases with no gene match: 10. In DNA, the CDR3 is TGTGCCAGCGCCGGGAGGGATCGTTTAGAGCAGTACTTC. It encodes CASAGRDRLEQYF. Based on the CDR3 plus reference TRBV7-9 and TRBJ2-7, the full variable domain is DTGVSQNPRHKITKRGQNVTFRCDPISEHNRLYWYRQTLGQGPEFLTYFQNEAQLEKSRLLSDRFSAERPKGSFSTLEIQRTEQGDSAMYLCASAGRDRLEQYFGPGTRLTVT.

This clonotype has only a few counts. The chain joins TRBV29-1 to TRBJ2-1; 9 bases match TRBD2. This CDR3 is built from 15 residues. Trimming at V came to 0 bases and at J to 5 bases, leaving 5 bases not matched to a gene. Germline V gene data show CDR1 as SQVTM and CDR2 as ANQGSEA. This CDR3 reads CSVEEGLAGHNEQFF. The DNA for the CDR3 is TGCAGCGTTGAAGAGGGCCTAGCGGGGCACAATGAGCAGTTCTTC.

The chain combines TRBV7-2 with TRBJ1-5; D is perhaps TRBD1 (5 bases). The germline V gene has CDR1 SGHTA and CDR2 FQGNSA. V was pared by 1 base and J by 7 bases, with 11 bases between. The CDR3 spans 14 residues. CDR3 region: CASSLEGPKQPQHF. The CDR3 nucleotides are TGTGCCAGCAGCTTAGAGGGGCCAAAACAGCCCCAGCATTTT.

The CDR3 DNA reads as TGTGCCAGCAGCCATCCGGGACACCGGCTCGGGGAGCTGTTTTTT. It codes for CASSHPGHRLGELFF. The chain carries TRBV11-3 and TRBJ2-2; tentative D call: TRBD1 (6 bases). This CDR3 spans 15 amino acids. V was clipped by 5 bases and J by 7 bases, with 17 bases between them. Germline CDR1 and CDR2: SGHNT and YENEEA.

This sequence joins TRBV18 and TRBJ2-2; 12 nucleotides agree with TRBD2. Germline CDR1 reads KGHSH; CDR2 reads LQKENI. This CDR3 is 19 amino acids long. The ends lost 3 bases at V and 2 bases at J; junction bases unmatched: 10. The CDR3 DNA sequence: TGTGCCAGCTCACCCACCCGAGGACTAGCGGGGTCTAACACCGGGGAGCTGTTTTTT. Protein sequence: CASSPTRGLAGSNTGELFF.

Points on this clonotype: Relative to the germline gene, one junction end is altered; a read error may explain this. The chain has TRBV19 and TRBJ1-1; D may be TRBD1 (6 bases). Germline assignment: CDR1 LNHDA and CDR2 SQIVND (reference sequence). CDR3 size: 17 residues. The CDR3: CASSIGYYSGHITEAFF. CDR3 nucleotides: TGTGCCAGTAGTATTGGCTACTATTCGGGACACATCACTGAGGCTTTCTTT. The variable domain in full, with the rest retrieved from reference TRBV19 and TRBJ1-1, is DGGITQSPKYLFRKEGQNVTLSCEQNLNHDAMYWYRQDPGQGLRLIYYSQIVNDFQKGDIAEGYSVSREKKESFPLTVTSAQKNPTAFYLCASSIGYYSGHITEAFFGQGTRLTVV.